The rows below give T cell receptor beta chains drawn from one sample of a study of blood T cell repertoires in COVID-19. Only in-frame clones appear in the TCRdb table, and some are missing; sequencing was by immunoSEQ multiplex PCR. Among approximately 240,000 clones listed, 83% were seen once. Sequencing input: peripheral blood. Receptor source: a woman aged 25 to 39 with COVID-19, enrolled during active disease. Each CDR3 is given with its conserved first and last residue. Fields, in order: J gene, D gene, V gene, clone size, CDR3 protein, CDR3 DNA. The D gene is left open where the match is weak. The listing skips clone size in some rows; elsewhere it reads once, few, many or a size class.

J: TRBJ1-6
D: .
V: TRBV7-9
size: .
CDR3: CASSLTLQNSPLHF
DNA: TGTGCCAGCAGCTTAACCCTACAGAATTCACCCCTCCACTTT

J: TRBJ2-7
D: .
V: TRBV7-3
size: .
CDR3: CASSLTRAGDGSYEQYF
DNA: TGTGCCAGCAGCTTAACTCGCGCAGGGGACGGCTCCTACGAGCAGTACTTC

J: TRBJ2-7
D: TRBD2
V: TRBV15
size: .
CDR3: CATSRDRGSGSGEQYF
DNA: TGTGCCACCAGCAGAGATCGGGGTAGCGGGAGTGGCGAGCAGTACTTC

J: TRBJ2-1
D: TRBD1
V: TRBV19
size: few
CDR3: CASSAGQGAHNEQFF
DNA: TGTGCCAGTAGTGCTGGACAGGGGGCCCACAATGAGCAGTTCTTC

J: TRBJ2-1
D: TRBD2
V: TRBV19
size: .
CDR3: CASSDLAGGIYNEQFF
DNA: TGTGCCAGTAGTGACCTAGCGGGAGGTATATACAATGAGCAGTTCTTC

J: TRBJ1-3
D: .
V: TRBV9
size: .
CDR3: CASSVGGTSGNTIYF
DNA: TGTGCCAGCAGCGTAGGAGGTACCTCTGGAAACACCATATATTTT

J: TRBJ2-1
D: .
V: TRBV30
size: .
CDR3: CAWSIDWDIRSYNEQFF
DNA: TGTGCCTGGAGTATTGACTGGGACATTCGCTCCTACAATGAGCAGTTCTTC

J: TRBJ2-5
D: .
V: TRBV7-2
size: .
CDR3: CASSLAIETQYF
DNA: TGTGCCAGCAGCTTAGCTATAGAGACCCAGTACTTC

J: TRBJ1-3
D: .
V: TRBV7-9
size: .
CDR3: CASSLAGVRDFRKNTIYF
DNA: TGTGCCAGCAGCTTAGCAGGGGTCAGGGATTTCCGGAAAAACACCATATATTTT

J: TRBJ1-2
D: .
V: TRBV7-2
size: few
CDR3: CASSAGPGGYTF
DNA: TGTGCCAGCAGCGCCGGGCCGGGAGGCTACACCTTC

J: TRBJ1-5
D: .
V: TRBV28
size: .
CDR3: CASTSTGVGNQPQHF
DNA: TGTGCCAGCACCTCCACGGGAGTAGGCAATCAGCCCCAGCATTTT

J: TRBJ2-5
D: TRBD1
V: TRBV30
size: .
CDR3: CAWKRTGNPDTQYF
DNA: TGTGCCTGGAAACGGACAGGGAACCCGGACACCCAGTACTTC

J: TRBJ2-5
D: .
V: TRBV4-3
size: few
CDR3: CASSQDLDYQETQYF
DNA: TGCGCCAGCAGCCAAGATCTGGACTACCAAGAGACCCAGTACTTC

J: TRBJ1-2
D: .
V: TRBV3-1/TRBV3-2
size: .
CDR3: CASSNFPGRGSGYTF
DNA: TGTGCCAGCAGTAACTTCCCCGGGCGGGGGAGCGGCTACACCTTC

J: TRBJ2-3
D: .
V: TRBV4-3
size: .
CDR3: CASSQDWGVGDTQYF
DNA: TGCGCCAGCAGCCAAGATTGGGGGGTGGGAGATACGCAGTATTTT

J: TRBJ2-2
D: .
V: TRBV23-1
size: .
CDR3: CASSQPQGNTGELFF
DNA: TGCGCCAGCAGTCAACCACAGGGGAACACCGGGGAGCTGTTTTTT

J: TRBJ2-7
D: TRBD2
V: TRBV13
size: .
CDR3: CASSLGASGDSPTEQYF
DNA: TGTGCCAGCAGCTTAGGTGCTAGCGGAGACTCCCCAACCGAGCAGTACTTC

J: TRBJ1-2
D: TRBD1
V: TRBV5-6
size: .
CDR3: CASSLGQGSNYGYTF
DNA: TGTGCCAGCAGCTTAGGACAGGGGAGTAACTATGGCTACACCTTC

J: TRBJ2-7
D: TRBD1
V: TRBV6-5
size: .
CDR3: CASSYSTGGKYEQYF
DNA: TGTGCCAGCAGTTACTCGACAGGGGGGAAATACGAGCAGTACTTC

J: TRBJ1-1
D: TRBD1
V: TRBV27
size: .
CDR3: CASRSTGQEKAFF
DNA: TGTGCCAGCAGGAGTACGGGACAGGAGAAAGCTTTCTTT

J: TRBJ1-3
D: .
V: TRBV6-5
size: .
CDR3: CASSYFAGLSGNTIYF
DNA: TGTGCCAGCAGTTACTTCGCGGGACTCTCTGGAAACACCATATATTTT

J: TRBJ2-5
D: TRBD1
V: TRBV2
size: .
CDR3: CASSDRGRGETQYF
DNA: TGTGCCAGCAGCGACAGGGGGCGCGGGGAGACCCAGTACTTC

J: TRBJ1-5
D: .
V: TRBV3-1/TRBV3-2
size: .
CDR3: CASSQDRGNQPQHF
DNA: TGTGCCAGCAGCCAAGATCGTGGCAATCAGCCCCAGCATTTT

J: TRBJ2-1
D: TRBD2
V: TRBV2
size: .
CDR3: CASSDWREGPEQFF
DNA: TGTGCCAGCAGTGACTGGCGGGAGGGCCCTGAGCAGTTCTTC

J: TRBJ1-2
D: .
V: TRBV4-3
size: .
CDR3: CASSQAQGRRGYTF
DNA: TGCGCCAGCAGCCAAGCCCAGGGGCGACGGGGCTACACCTTC

J: TRBJ2-1
D: TRBD2
V: TRBV12-3/TRBV12-4
size: .
CDR3: CASRTSGYNEQFF
DNA: TGTGCCAGTCGGACTAGCGGTTACAATGAGCAGTTCTTC

J: TRBJ2-2
D: .
V: TRBV5-8
size: once
CDR3: CASSSVLRANTGELFF
DNA: TGTGCCAGCAGCAGCGTTCTGAGGGCGAACACCGGGGAGCTGTTTTTT

J: TRBJ2-7
D: TRBD2
V: TRBV3-1/TRBV3-2
size: .
CDR3: CASSPILADPKNHEQYF
DNA: TGTGCCAGCAGCCCAATTCTAGCGGATCCCAAGAACCACGAGCAGTACTTC

J: TRBJ1-2
D: TRBD1
V: TRBV7-3
size: .
CDR3: CASSLTSLSTGADGYTF
DNA: TGTGCCAGCAGCTTAACGTCCCTTTCTACAGGGGCCGATGGCTACACCTTC

J: TRBJ2-3
D: TRBD2
V: TRBV9
size: .
CDR3: CASSVIAGGSDTQYF
DNA: TGTGCCAGCAGCGTAATAGCGGGAGGGTCAGATACGCAGTATTTT

J: TRBJ1-2
D: TRBD1
V: TRBV7-9
size: .
CDR3: CASSFRQGVGYGYTF
DNA: TGTGCCAGCAGCTTCCGACAGGGAGTTGGTTATGGCTACACCTTC

J: TRBJ2-1
D: TRBD2
V: TRBV5-4
size: .
CDR3: CASSPLGSGNAGNEQFF
DNA: TGTGCCAGCAGCCCCCTGGGTAGCGGGAATGCAGGGAATGAGCAGTTCTTC

J: TRBJ2-5
D: TRBD1
V: TRBV7-7
size: .
CDR3: CASSRGDRGQETQYF
DNA: TGTGCCAGCAGCCGGGGGGACAGGGGGCAAGAGACCCAGTACTTC

J: TRBJ1-2
D: .
V: TRBV9
size: .
CDR3: CASSVATAGGPWGYTF
DNA: TGTGCCAGCAGCGTAGCTACCGCGGGGGGTCCTTGGGGCTACACCTTC

J: TRBJ2-2
D: .
V: TRBV4-3
size: .
CDR3: CASSQVSSLAGELFF
DNA: TGCGCCAGCAGCCAAGTTAGTTCTCTCGCCGGGGAGCTGTTTTTT

J: TRBJ2-1
D: .
V: TRBV24-1
size: .
CDR3: CATSDSRLINEQFF
DNA: TGTGCCACCAGTGATTCAAGACTGATCAATGAGCAGTTCTTC

J: TRBJ1-3
D: .
V: TRBV18
size: .
CDR3: CASSPDRGNTIYF
DNA: TGTGCCAGCTCACCCGACAGGGGAAACACCATATATTTT